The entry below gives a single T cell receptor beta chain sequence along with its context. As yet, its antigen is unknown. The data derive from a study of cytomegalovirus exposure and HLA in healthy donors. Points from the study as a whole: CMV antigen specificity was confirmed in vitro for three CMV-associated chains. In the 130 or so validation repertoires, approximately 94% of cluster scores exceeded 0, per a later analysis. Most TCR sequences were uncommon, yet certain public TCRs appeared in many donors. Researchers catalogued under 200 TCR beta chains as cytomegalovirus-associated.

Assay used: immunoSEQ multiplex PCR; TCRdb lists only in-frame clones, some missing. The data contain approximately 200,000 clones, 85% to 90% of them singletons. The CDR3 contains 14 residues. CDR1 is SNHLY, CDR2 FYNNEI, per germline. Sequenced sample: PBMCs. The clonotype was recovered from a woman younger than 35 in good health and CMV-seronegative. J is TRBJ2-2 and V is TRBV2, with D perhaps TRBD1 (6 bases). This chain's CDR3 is CAAFAGENTGELFF. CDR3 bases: TGTGCAGCTTTCGCAGGGGAGAACACCGGGGAGCTGTTTTTT.